The 11 T cell receptor beta chains below were found in one sample sequenced in a study of blood T cell repertoires in COVID-19. The repertoire was sequenced with immunoSEQ multiplex PCR; TCRdb's copy has only in-frame clones and lacks some. The profile covers some 100,000 clones, with approximately 80% appearing a single time and 10% to 15% taken by the ten largest. The sequencing input was peripheral blood. The source of these receptors is a human donor in a cohort sampled during active COVID-19.

The chain carries TRBV4-3 and TRBJ2-1; the match to TRBD2 covers 10 bases. J was trimmed by 9 bases and V by 4 bases; bases with no gene match: 6. Germline V lookup: CDR1 LGHNA, CDR2 YSLEER. There are 14 residues in the CDR3. For the CDR3, the DNA is TGCGCCAGCAGCCTAACTAGCGGGGCCAGTGAGCAGTTCTTC. This encodes CASSLTSGASEQFF.

CDR3 sequence reads: CASSFRGQSQETQYF. The CDR3 DNA follows: TGCGCCAGCAGCTTCCGGGGACAGAGCCAAGAGACCCAGTACTTC. V is TRBV5-1 and J is TRBJ2-5; TRBD1 agrees at 7 bases. The germline gives CDR1 SGHRS, CDR2 YFSETQ. The ends lost 2 bases at V and 1 base at J; junction bases unmatched: 5. The CDR3 is made up of 15 amino acids.

The chain is built from TRBV9 and TRBJ1-2, with 8 bases identical to TRBD1. From germline, CDR1 is SGDLS and CDR2 YYNGEE. Trimming took 0 bases from V and 3 from J; bases not matched to a gene: 1. There are 14 residues in the CDR3. The CDR3 DNA follows: TGTGCCAGCAGCGTAGGGGGACAGGACTATGGCTACACCTTC. Its translation is CASSVGGQDYGYTF.

The chain links TRBV2 to TRBJ1-4, with D hard to call. Trimming took off 7 bases at V and 8 bases at J, with 8 bases between the two ends. This CDR3 is 11 amino acids long. Germline V gene lookup returns CDR1 SNHLY and CDR2 FYNNEI. Here the CDR3 DNA reads TGTGCCAGCAAGAGGCACGAAAAACTGTTTTTT. It is translated as CASKRHEKLFF.

The J gene is TRBJ2-7, the V gene TRBV9; the match to TRBD2 covers 10 bases. V lost 0 bases and J lost 5; bases outside the gene matches: 11. Germline V gene sequence: CDR1 SGDLS, CDR2 YYNGEE. The length of the CDR3 is 17 residues. Here the CDR3 DNA reads TGTGCCAGCAGCGTAGGTCAGCGGGGGGGCCAGAAGGACGAGCAGTACTTC. It translates to CASSVGQRGGQKDEQYF.

This sequence joins TRBV3-1 (or the pseudogene TRBV3-2) and TRBJ2-6; D unclear. Germline loops: CDR1 LGHDT, CDR2 YNNKEL (reference sequence). V lost 6 bases to trimming and J lost 0 bases, with 3 bases between them. The CDR3 covers 13 residues. The CDR3 is CASSRSGANVLTF. The CDR3 DNA follows: TGTGCCAGCAGTCGCTCTGGGGCCAACGTCCTGACTTTC.

This clone was counted a few times. V and J are TRBV27 and TRBJ2-7; 9 bases map to TRBD2. Trimming at V came to 3 bases and at J to 2 bases, leaving 5 bases not matched to a gene. The V gene's germline CDR1 is MNHEY and CDR2 SMNVEV (reference sequence). There are 15 residues in the CDR3. Written as DNA, the CDR3 is TGTGCCAGCAGTTTTGTAGCGGGGGCCACCTACGAGCAGTACTTC. This gives the protein CASSFVAGATYEQYF.

The V and J genes are TRBV28 and TRBJ2-3, with TRBD1 identical over 10 bases. J was trimmed by 4 bases and V by 6 bases; bases with no gene match: 10. Germline V gene lookup returns CDR1 MDHEN and CDR2 SYDVKM. The CDR3 is made up of 16 amino acids. The chain's CDR3 is CASSPPGQGLSDTQYF. CDR3 DNA: TGTGCCAGCAGCCCTCCGGGACAGGGGTTGTCAGATACGCAGTATTTT.

The chain recombines TRBV6-1 with TRBJ2-7, with TRBD2 matching over 7 bases. From germline, CDR1 is MNHNS and CDR2 SASEGT. V dropped 0 bases and J dropped 4; count of bases not matched to a gene: 6. This CDR3 has 15 amino acids. The CDR3 DNA follows: TGTGCCAGCAGTGAAGCTTGGGCAGCGGGATACGAGCAGTACTTC. Protein sequence: CASSEAWAAGYEQYF.

This chain links TRBV5-1 with TRBJ1-6; 10 nucleotides match TRBD1. V shed 4 bases, J shed 8 bases, and the junction held 12 bases outside the gene matches. Germline-derived CDR1 and CDR2 are SGHRS and YFSETQ. This CDR3 region has 17 residues. CDR3 sequence reads: CASSLTGTGVRDSPLHF. The CDR3 region has the DNA TGCGCCAGCAGCCTGACCGGGACAGGGGTCCGGGATTCACCCCTCCACTTT. The full variable domain, with the rest looked up from reference TRBV5-1 and TRBJ1-6, is KAGVTQTPRYLIKTRGQQVTLSCSPISGHRSVSWYQQTPGQGLQFLFEYFSETQRNKGNFPGRFSGRQFSNSRSEMNVSTLELGDSALYLCASSLTGTGVRDSPLHFGNGTRLTVT.

The chain links TRBV11-2 to TRBJ1-2; TRBD1 matches 11 bases. Germline loops: CDR1 SGHAT, CDR2 FQNNGV. The CDR3 has 14 residues. The J segment lost 7 bases and the V segment lost 6 bases, leaving 7 bases of the junction unmatched. For the CDR3, the DNA is TGTGCCAGCAGTTTCCGGACAGGGGGCCGTGGCTACACCTTC. Its translation: CASSFRTGGRGYTF.